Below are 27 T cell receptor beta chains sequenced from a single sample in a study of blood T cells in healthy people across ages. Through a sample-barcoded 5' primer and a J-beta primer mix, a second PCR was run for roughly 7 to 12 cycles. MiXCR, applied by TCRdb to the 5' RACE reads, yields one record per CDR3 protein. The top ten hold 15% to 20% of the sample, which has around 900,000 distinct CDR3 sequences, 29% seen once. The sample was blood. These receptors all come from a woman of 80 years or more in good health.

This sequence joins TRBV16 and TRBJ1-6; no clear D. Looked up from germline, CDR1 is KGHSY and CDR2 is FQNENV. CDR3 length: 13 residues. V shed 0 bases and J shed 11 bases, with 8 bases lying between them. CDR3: CASSQSRVPPLHF. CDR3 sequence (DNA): TGTGCCAGCAGCCAATCAAGGGTTCCACCCCTCCACTTT. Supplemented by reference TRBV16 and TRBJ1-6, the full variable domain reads GEEVAQTPKHLVRGEGQKAKLYCAPIKGHSYVFWYQQVLKNEFKFLISFQNENVFDETGMPKERFSAKCLPNSPCSLEIQATKLEDSAVYFCASSQSRVPPLHFGNGTRLTVT.

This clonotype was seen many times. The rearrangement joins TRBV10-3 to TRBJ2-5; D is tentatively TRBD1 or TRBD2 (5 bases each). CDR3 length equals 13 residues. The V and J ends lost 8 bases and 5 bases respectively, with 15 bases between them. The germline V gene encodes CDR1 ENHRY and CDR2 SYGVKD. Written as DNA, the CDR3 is TGTGCCATCGGTCTGCTTGGGGGTGAGACCCAGTACTTC. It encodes CAIGLLGGETQYF.

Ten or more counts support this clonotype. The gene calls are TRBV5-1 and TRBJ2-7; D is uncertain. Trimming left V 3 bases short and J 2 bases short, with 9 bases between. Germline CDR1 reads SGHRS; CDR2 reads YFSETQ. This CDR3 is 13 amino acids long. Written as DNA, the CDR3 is TGCGCCAGCAGCTACGGACGGGCCTACGAGCAGTACTTC. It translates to CASSYGRAYEQYF.

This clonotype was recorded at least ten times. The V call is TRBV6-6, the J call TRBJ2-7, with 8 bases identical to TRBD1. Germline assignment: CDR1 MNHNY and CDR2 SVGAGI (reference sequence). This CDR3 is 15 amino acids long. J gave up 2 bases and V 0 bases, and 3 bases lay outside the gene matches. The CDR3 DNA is TGTGCCAGCAGTTACTCGGTGGACAGGGCCTACGAGCAGTACTTC. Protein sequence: CASSYSVDRAYEQYF.

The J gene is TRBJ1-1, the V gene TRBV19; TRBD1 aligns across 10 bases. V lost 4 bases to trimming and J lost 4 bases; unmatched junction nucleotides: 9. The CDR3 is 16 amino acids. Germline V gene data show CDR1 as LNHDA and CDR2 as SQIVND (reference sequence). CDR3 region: CASSTEGTGVGTEAFF. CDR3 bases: TGTGCCAGTAGTACCGAAGGGACAGGGGTGGGCACTGAAGCTTTCTTT. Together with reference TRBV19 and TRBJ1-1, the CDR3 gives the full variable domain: DGGITQSPKYLFRKEGQNVTLSCEQNLNHDAMYWYRQDPGQGLRLIYYSQIVNDFQKGDIAEGYSVSREKKESFPLTVTSAQKNPTAFYLCASSTEGTGVGTEAFFGQGTRLTVV.

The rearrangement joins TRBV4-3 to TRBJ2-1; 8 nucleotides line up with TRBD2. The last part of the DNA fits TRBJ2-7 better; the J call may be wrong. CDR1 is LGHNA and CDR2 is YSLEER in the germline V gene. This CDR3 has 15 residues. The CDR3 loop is CASSQDLAGYNEQYF. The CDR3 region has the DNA TGCGCCAGCAGCCAAGATCTAGCGGGTTACAATGAGCAGTACTTC.

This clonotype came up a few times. CDR3 sequence: CAAGGESTGELFF. CDR3 DNA sequence: TGTGCCGCGGGGGGGGAGAGCACCGGGGAGCTGTTTTTT. This chain uses TRBV6-5 with TRBJ2-2, with 9 bases aligning to TRBD2. The CDR3 loop spans 13 amino acids. Germline CDR1 MNHEY, CDR2 SVGAGI. V was clipped by 11 bases and J by 4 bases; unmatched bases: 5.

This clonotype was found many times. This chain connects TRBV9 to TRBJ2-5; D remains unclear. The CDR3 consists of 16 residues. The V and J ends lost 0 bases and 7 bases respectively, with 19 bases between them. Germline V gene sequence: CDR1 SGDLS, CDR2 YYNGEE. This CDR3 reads CASSVAAGFQDSTQYF. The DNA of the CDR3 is TGTGCCAGCAGCGTAGCCGCCGGCTTCCAAGATTCGACCCAGTACTTC.

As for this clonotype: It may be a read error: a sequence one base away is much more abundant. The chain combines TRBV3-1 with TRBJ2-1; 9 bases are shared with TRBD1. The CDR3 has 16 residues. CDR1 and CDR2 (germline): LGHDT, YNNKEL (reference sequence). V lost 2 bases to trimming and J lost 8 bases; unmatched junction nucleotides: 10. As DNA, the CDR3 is TGTGCCAGCAGCCAAACTTCGGGACAGGGTTACGATGAGCAGTTCTTC. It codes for CASSQTSGQGYDEQFF.

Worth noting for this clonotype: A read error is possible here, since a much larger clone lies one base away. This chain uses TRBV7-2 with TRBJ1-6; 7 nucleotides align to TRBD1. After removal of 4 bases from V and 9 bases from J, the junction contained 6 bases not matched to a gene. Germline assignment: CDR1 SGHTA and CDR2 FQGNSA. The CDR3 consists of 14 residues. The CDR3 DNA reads TGTGCCAGCAGCTGGGGGACAGAAAGTTCACCCCTCCACTTT. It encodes CASSWGTESSPLHF. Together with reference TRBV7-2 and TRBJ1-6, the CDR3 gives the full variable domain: GAGVSQSPSNKVTEKGKDVELRCDPISGHTALYWYRQSLGQGLEFLIYFQGNSAPDKSGLPSDRFSAERTGGSVSTLTIQRTQQEDSAVYLCASSWGTESSPLHFGNGTRLTVT.

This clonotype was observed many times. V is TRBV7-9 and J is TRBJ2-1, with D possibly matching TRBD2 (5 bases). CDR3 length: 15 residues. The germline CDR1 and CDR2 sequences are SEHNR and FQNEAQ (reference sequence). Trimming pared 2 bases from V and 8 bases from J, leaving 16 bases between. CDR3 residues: CASSLRPTERDEQFF. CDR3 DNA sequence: TGTGCCAGCAGCTTACGTCCCACCGAGAGGGATGAGCAGTTCTTC.

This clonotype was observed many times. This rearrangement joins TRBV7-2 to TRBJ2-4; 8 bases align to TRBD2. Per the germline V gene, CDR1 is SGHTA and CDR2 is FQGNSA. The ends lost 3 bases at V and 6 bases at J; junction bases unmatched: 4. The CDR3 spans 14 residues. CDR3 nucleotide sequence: TGTGCCAGCAGCTTCAGCGGGGGATCAAACATTCAGTACTTC. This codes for CASSFSGGSNIQYF. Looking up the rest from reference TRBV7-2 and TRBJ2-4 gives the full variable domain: GAGVSQSPSNKVTEKGKDVELRCDPISGHTALYWYRQSLGQGLEFLIYFQGNSAPDKSGLPSDRFSAERTGGSVSTLTIQRTQQEDSAVYLCASSFSGGSNIQYFGAGTRLSVL.

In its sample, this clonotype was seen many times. This CDR3 is CASSKRQGKKCTGANVLTF. CDR3 sequence (DNA): TGTGCCAGCAGCAAAAGGCAGGGAAAAAAATGTACGGGGGCCAACGTCCTGACTTTC. This chain uses TRBV21-1 with TRBJ2-6; the table's D call, TRBD1, was not checked against the DNA. TRBV21-1 represents a pseudogene. This CDR3 contains 19 residues.

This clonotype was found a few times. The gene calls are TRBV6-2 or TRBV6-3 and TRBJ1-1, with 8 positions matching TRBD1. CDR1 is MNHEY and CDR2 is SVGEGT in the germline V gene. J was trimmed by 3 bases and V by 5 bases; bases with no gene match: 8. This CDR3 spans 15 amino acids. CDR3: CASSPGQGWYTEAFF. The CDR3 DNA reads TGTGCCAGCAGTCCCGGACAGGGCTGGTACACTGAAGCTTTCTTT.

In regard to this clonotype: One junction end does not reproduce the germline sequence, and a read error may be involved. This CDR3 reads CAGSRQTSFDEQYF. The CDR3 coding sequence is TGTGCCGGCAGTCGACAGACTAGTTTCGATGAGCAGTACTTC. The J gene is TRBJ2-7, the V gene TRBV27; tentatively, D is TRBD2 (6 bases). From germline, CDR1 is MNHEY and CDR2 SMNVEV (reference sequence). There are 14 residues in the CDR3.

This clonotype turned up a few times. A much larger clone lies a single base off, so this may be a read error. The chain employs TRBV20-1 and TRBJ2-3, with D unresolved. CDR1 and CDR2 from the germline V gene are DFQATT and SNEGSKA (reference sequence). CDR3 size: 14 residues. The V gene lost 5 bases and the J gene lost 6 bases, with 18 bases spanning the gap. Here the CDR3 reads CSARLGRFGDTQYF. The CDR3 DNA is TGCAGTGCTCGCCTTGGACGGTTCGGGGATACGCAGTATTTT.

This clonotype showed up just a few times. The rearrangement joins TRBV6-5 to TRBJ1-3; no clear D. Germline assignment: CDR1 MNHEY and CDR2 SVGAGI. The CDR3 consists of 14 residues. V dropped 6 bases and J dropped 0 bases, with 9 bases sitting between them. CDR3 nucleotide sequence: TGTGCCAGCAGAAGTTCGATCTCTGGAAACACCATATATTTT. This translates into CASRSSISGNTIYF.

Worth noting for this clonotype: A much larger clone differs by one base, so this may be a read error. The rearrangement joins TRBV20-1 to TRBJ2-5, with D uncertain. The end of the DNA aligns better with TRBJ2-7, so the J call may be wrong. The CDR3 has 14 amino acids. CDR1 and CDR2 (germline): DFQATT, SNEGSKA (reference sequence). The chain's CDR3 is CSARGKHLQYEQYF. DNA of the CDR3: TGCAGTGCTAGAGGTAAACATCTCCAATACGAGCAGTACTTC.

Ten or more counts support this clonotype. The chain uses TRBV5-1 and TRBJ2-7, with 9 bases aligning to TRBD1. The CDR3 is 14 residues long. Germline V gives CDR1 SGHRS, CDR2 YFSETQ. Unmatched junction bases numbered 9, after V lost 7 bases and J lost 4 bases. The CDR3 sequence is CASRQSGTGYEQYF. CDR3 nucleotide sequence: TGCGCCAGCCGACAGTCCGGGACAGGGTACGAGCAGTACTTC.

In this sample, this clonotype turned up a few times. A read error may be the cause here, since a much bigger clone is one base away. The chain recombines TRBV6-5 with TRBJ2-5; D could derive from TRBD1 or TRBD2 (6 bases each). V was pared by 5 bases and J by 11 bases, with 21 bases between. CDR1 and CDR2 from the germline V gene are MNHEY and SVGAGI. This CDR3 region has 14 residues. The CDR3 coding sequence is TGTGCCAGCAGTCCCGGGGGCAGGGTTCCTGAGCAGTACTTC. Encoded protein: CASSPGGRVPEQYF.

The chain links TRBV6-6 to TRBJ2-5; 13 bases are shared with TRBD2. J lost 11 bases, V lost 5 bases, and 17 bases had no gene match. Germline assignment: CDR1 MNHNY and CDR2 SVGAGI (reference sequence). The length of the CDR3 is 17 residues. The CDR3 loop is CASSRGPGTSGNNEQYF. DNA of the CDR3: TGTGCCAGCAGTCGGGGTCCTGGGACTAGCGGGAACAATGAGCAGTACTTC.

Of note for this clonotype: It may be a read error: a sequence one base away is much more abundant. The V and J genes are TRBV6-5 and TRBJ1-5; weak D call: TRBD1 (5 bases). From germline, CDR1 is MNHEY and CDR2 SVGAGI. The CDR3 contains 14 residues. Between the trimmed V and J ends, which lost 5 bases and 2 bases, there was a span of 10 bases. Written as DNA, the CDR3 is TGTGCCAGCAGTCAAGACAGCCGCAATCAGCCCCAGCATTTT. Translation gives CASSQDSRNQPQHF.

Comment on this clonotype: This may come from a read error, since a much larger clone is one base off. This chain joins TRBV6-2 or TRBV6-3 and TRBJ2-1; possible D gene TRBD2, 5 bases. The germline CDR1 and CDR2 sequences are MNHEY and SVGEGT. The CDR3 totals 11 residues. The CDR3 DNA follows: TGTGCCAGCAGTTACGGCTGGGAGCAGGTCTTC. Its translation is CASSYGWEQVF.

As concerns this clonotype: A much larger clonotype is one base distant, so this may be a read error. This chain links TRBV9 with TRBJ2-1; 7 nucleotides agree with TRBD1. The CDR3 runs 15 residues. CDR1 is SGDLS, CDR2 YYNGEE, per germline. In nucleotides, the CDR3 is TGTGCCAGCAGCATCTCCGGGACAGTCTACAATGGGCAGTTCTTC. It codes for CASSISGTVYNGQFF.

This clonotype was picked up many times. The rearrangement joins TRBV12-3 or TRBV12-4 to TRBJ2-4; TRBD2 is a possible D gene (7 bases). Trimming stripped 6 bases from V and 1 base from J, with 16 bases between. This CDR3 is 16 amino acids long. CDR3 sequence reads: CASSPRGGGAKNIQYF. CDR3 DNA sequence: TGTGCCAGCAGCCCCCGGGGAGGGGGGGCCAAAAACATTCAGTACTTC.

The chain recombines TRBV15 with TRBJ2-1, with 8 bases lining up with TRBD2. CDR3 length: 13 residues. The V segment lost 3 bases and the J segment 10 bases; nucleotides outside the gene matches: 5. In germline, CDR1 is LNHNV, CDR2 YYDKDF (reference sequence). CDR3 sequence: CATSSSAGEEQFF. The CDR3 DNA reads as TGTGCCACCAGCAGCTCAGCGGGAGAGGAGCAGTTCTTC.

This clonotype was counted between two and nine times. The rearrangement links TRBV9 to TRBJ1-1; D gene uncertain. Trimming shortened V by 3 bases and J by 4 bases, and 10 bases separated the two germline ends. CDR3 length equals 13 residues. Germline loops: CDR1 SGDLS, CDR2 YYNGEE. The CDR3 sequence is CASSADLGTEAFF. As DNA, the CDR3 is TGTGCCAGCAGCGCCGACCTTGGCACTGAAGCTTTCTTT.